This T cell receptor (beta chain) was documented in a study of beta chain features in type 1 diabetes. This clone was seen at least ten times. TCRB transcripts that were expressed got sequenced, as all of the isolated RNA had been reverse transcribed. The data were produced by immunoSEQ multiplex PCR, yet TCRdb's version contains in-frame clones alone and is incomplete. In the table there are hundreds of thousands of clones, around 8% of which are singletons. The sequenced sample was central memory CD4+ T cells from blood. The source of this sequence is a woman under 30 in good health.

CDR3 region: CASSYRQNNEQFF. CDR3 DNA: TGTGCCAGCAGCTACAGACAGAACAATGAGCAGTTCTTC. The chain recombines TRBV7-8 with TRBJ2-1; the D gene is possibly TRBD1 (5 bases). CDR1 SGHVS and CDR2 FQNEAQ come from the germline V gene. The CDR3 length is 13 residues. With 4 bases removed from V and 5 bases from J, the gap between germline ends came to 9 bases. Full variable domain (missing parts from reference TRBV7-8 and TRBJ2-1): GAGVSQSPRYKVAKRGQDVALRCDPISGHVSLFWYQQALGQGPEFLTYFQNEAQLDKSGLPSDRFFAERPEGSVSTLKIQRTQQEDSAVYLCASSYRQNNEQFFGPGTRLTVL.